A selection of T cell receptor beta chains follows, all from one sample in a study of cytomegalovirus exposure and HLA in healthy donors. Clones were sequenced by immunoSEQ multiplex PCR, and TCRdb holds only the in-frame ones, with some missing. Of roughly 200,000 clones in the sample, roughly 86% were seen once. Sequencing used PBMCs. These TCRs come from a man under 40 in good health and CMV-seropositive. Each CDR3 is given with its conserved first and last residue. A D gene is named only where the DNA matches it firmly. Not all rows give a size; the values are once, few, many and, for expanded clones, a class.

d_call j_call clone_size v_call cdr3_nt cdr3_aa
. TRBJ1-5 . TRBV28 TGTGCCAGCAGTTTAAGGGACGGTAATCAGCCCCAGCATTTT CASSLRDGNQPQHF
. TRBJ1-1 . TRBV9 TGTGCCAGCAGCGGAATCGACACTGAAGCTTTCTTT CASSGIDTEAFF
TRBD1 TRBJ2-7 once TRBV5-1 TGCGCCAGCAGCCATTCCCTCGGACAGGGGGCTTGGGAGCAGTACTTC CASSHSLGQGAWEQYF
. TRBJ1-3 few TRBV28 TGTGCCAGCAGTTTATCGGCATTCGCTTCTGGAAACACCATATATTTT CASSLSAFASGNTIYF
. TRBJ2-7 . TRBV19 TGTGCCAGTAGTCTCAGGACCGGGTACGAGCAGTACTTC CASSLRTGYEQYF
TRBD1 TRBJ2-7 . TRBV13 TGTGCCAGCAGCTTAAGTCGGGGACAGGCCCTCCTAGGGCAGTACTTC CASSLSRGQALLGQYF
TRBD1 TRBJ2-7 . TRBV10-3 TGTGCCATCAATGGGGGACAGGGACCCAACGAGCAGTACTTC CAINGGQGPNEQYF
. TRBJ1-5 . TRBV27 TGTGCCAGCAGTTTAGTCGGGGTGCGAGGGAATAGCAATCAGCCCCAGCATTTT CASSLVGVRGNSNQPQHF
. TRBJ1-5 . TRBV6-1 TGTGCCAGCAGTGACTTTTCGTGGAGCAATCAGCCCCAGCATTTT CASSDFSWSNQPQHF
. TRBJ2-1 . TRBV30 TGTGCCTGGAGTGTACGGGATGAGCAGTTCTTC CAWSVRDEQFF
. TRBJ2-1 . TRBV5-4 TGTGCCAGCAGCCCGATAACCGGGGGAGACAATGAGCAGTTCTTC CASSPITGGDNEQFF
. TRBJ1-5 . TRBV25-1 TGTGCCATCATACAGGGAATGAGCAATCAGCCCCAGCATTTT CAIIQGMSNQPQHF
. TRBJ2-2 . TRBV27 TGTGCCAGCAGTTTAGGCACCGGGGAGCTGTTTTTT CASSLGTGELFF
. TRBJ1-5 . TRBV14 TGTGCCAGCAGCCCCCGGACCCAGCATTTT CASSPRTQHF
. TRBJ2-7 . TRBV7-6 TGTGCCAGCAGCTTAGTGCCCGGCGGGGACGAGCAGTACTTC CASSLVPGGDEQYF
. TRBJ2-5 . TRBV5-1 TGCGCCAGCAGCTTGGCCCTGGGCAGGGAAGAGACCCAGTACTTC CASSLALGREETQYF
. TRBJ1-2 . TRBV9 TGTGCCAGCAGCGATAACTATGGCTACACCTTC CASSDNYGYTF
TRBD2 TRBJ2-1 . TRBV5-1 TGCGCCAGCAGCTTGGCCGAAGCGGGGGTCAATGAGCAGTTCTTC CASSLAEAGVNEQFF
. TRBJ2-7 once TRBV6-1 TGTGCCGCCAGGGGCACCTACGAGCAGTACTTC CAARGTYEQYF
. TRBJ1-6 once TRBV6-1 TGTGCCAGCAGTGGGGCCGGGGGGACCTCCTATAATTCACCCCTCCACTTT CASSGAGGTSYNSPLHF
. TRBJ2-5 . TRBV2 TGTGCCAGCTCTCCGGGGAATAACCAAGAGACCCAGTACTTC CASSPGNNQETQYF
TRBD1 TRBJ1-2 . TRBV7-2 TGTGCCAGCAGCTTAGGAGACAGGGGAGGCGGCTACACCTTC CASSLGDRGGGYTF
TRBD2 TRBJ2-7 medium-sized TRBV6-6 TGTGCCAGCAGTTACGAGGGGACTAACTCCTACGAGCAGTACTTC CASSYEGTNSYEQYF
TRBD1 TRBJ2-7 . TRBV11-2 TGTGCCAGCGGATACAGGGGGCCCGCCTACGAGCAGTACTTC CASGYRGPAYEQYF
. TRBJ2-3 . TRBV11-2 TGTGCCAGCAGCCTCAACGCGGCAGATACGCAGTATTTT CASSLNAADTQYF
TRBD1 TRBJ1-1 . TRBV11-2 TGTGCCAGCAGCTTAGGGACAGGGAACACTGAAGCTTTCTTT CASSLGTGNTEAFF
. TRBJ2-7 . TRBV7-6 TGTGCCAGCAGCTCCGGACGTGGGAGCTCCTACGAGCAGTACTTC CASSSGRGSSYEQYF
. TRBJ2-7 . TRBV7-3 TGTGCCAGCAGCTTAACGGTTGGCAGGTCTTACGAGCAGTACTTC CASSLTVGRSYEQYF
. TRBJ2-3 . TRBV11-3 TGTGCCAGCAGCTCAGGGGCTAGCACAGATACGCAGTATTTT CASSSGASTDTQYF
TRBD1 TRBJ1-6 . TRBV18 TGTGCCAGCTCACAAGCGGACAGGGGGCTACCCCTCCACTTT CASSQADRGLPLHF
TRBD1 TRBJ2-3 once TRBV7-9 TGTGCCAGCAGCTTAAGGGGGCAGCTCCTAGATACGCAGTATTTT CASSLRGQLLDTQYF
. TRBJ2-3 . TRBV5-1 TGCGCCAGCAGCTTGGACGGGCGCAGCACAGATACGCAGTATTTT CASSLDGRSTDTQYF
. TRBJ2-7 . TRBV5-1 TGCGCCAGCAGCCCTGGAGGGGTAGGGGAGGACTTC CASSPGGVGEDF
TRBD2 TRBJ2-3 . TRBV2 TGTGCCAGCAGAGAGCGGGGGGGCATTGCAGATACGCAGTATTTT CASRERGGIADTQYF
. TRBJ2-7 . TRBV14 TGTGCCAGCAGTCAGACAAACTCCTACGAGCAGTACTTC CASSQTNSYEQYF
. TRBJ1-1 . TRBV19 TGTGCCACCAGCCAGGGTTCTGAAGCTTTCTTT CATSQGSEAFF
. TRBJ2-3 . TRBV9 TGTGCCAGCAGCGTAGCTACGCCGGGCACAGATACGCAGTATTTT CASSVATPGTDTQYF
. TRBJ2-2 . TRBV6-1 TGTGCCAGCAGTCTCGGGGAGCTGTTTTTT CASSLGELFF
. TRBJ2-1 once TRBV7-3 TGTGCCAGCAGCTTATTTAAGAGCTCCTACAATGAGCAGTTCTTC CASSLFKSSYNEQFF
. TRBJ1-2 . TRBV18 TGTGCCAGCTCACCTACAGGGTATGGTGGCTACACCTTC CASSPTGYGGYTF
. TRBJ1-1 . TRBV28 TGTGCCAGCAGTTCGTGGGCAGACGCTTTCTTT CASSSWADAFF
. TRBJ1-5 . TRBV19 TGTGCCAGTAGTATCCCCAGCAATCAGCCCCAGCATTTT CASSIPSNQPQHF
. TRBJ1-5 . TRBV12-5 TGTGCTAGTGGTTTGGTAGTCCTGGGACGGCCCAGCAATCAGCCCCAGCATTTT CASGLVVLGRPSNQPQHF
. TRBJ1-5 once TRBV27 TGTGCCAGCAGTTTCACGTTTTTCGGACCTAATCAGCCCCAGCATTTT CASSFTFFGPNQPQHF
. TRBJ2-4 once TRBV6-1 TGTGCCAGCAGTGAGGGCGGAGCTGCGAAAAACATTCAGTACTTC CASSEGGAAKNIQYF
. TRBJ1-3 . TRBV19 TGTGCCAGTAGTATCCGCTCTGGAAACACCATATATTTT CASSIRSGNTIYF
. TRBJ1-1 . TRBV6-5 TGTGCCAGCGAGGGTGGTACGGGAAACACTGAAGCTTTCTTT CASEGGTGNTEAFF
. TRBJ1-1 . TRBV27 TGTGCCAGCAGTTTATCGATGGGGACCACTGAAGCTTTCTTT CASSLSMGTTEAFF
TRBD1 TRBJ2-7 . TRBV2 TGTGCCAGCACTTCGGGACAGAACTACGAGCAGTACTTC CASTSGQNYEQYF
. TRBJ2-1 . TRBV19 TGTGCCAGTAGACCCAGGGGGGTGCAAAACCTCTACAATGAGCAGTTCTTC CASRPRGVQNLYNEQFF
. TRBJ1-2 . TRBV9 TGTGCCAGCAGCGTAGGTCGTGGGGGGGGACTGTTCTATGGCTACACCTTC CASSVGRGGGLFYGYTF
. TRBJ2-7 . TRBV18 TGTGCCAGCTCACCAGAGTGGCCGTCATCTAGCTCCTACGAGCAGTACTTC CASSPEWPSSSSYEQYF